This TCR beta chain was captured by sequencing in a study of blood T cell repertoires in COVID-19. On the study more broadly: Nucleic acid was either cDNA or gDNA, and it came from T cells, B-cell-depleted T cells, or PBMCs.

As originally analysed: Reference gene primer amplification yielded estimated nucleated cell counts. This table comes from immunoSEQ multiplex PCR, and its TCRdb copy is limited to in-frame clones, with some not included. V, J and clone size derive from that table, while D and trimming were established from the DNA sequence. This sample has approximately 180,000 clones, with 70% to 90% found just once. Enrollment of patients from Seattle took place during active infection, with longitudinal follow-up. Per the germline V gene, CDR1 is MDHEN and CDR2 is SYDVKM. The CDR3 has 19 amino acids. Unmatched junction bases numbered 16, after V lost 4 bases and J lost 4 bases.

The V and J genes are TRBV28 and TRBJ1-6; 7 bases agree with TRBD1. The sample taken for sequencing was peripheral blood. The sequence derives from a person between 65 and 80 years old with COVID-19, enrolled during active disease. The CDR3, as DNA: TGTGCCAGCAGTTCCCGGACAGGCACCCTGCTTAATTATAATTCACCCCTCCACTTT. Its protein product is CASSSRTGTLLNYNSPLHF.